A single sample gave rise to the 5 T cell receptor beta chains below, sequenced in a study of T cell clusters in autoimmune cytopenias. TRB was amplified from roughly 250 ng of peripheral blood genomic DNA per sample. TRB rearrangements were amplified by touch-down multiplex PCR with mixed TRB-A/B primers. After re-calling the multiplex PCR reads, TCRdb lists one entry per CDR3 protein, DNA absent. In total, the table holds roughly 8,100 distinct CDR3 sequences. Sequencing used peripheral blood. Receptors were obtained from a human donor with an autoimmune cytopenia or autoimmune hepatitis (not recorded which).

Measured by frequency, this clonotype is medium-sized. The chain's CDR3 is CASSEGGQGKETQYF. The J gene is TRBJ2-5, the V gene TRBV6-1; the TCRdb call, TRBD1, lacks DNA for checking. Germline V gives CDR1 MNHNS, CDR2 SASEGT. The CDR3 has 15 residues.

This clonotype is deemed medium-sized by its frequency. The gene calls are TRBV19 and TRBJ2-3; TCRdb lists TRBD2, though no DNA is available to test this call. The CDR3 length is 15 residues. Germline values: CDR1 LNHDA, CDR2 SQIVND (reference sequence). The chain's CDR3 is CASSVGPSSTDTQYF.

Measured by frequency, this clonotype is medium-sized. The gene calls are TRBV30 and TRBJ1-1; the D call of TRBD1 rests on TCRdb alone, since no DNA is present to check it. The CDR3 is 13 amino acids. Germline assignment: CDR1 GTSNPN and CDR2 SVGIG (reference sequence). The CDR3 region is CAWSRQTNTEAFF. The full variable domain, completed using reference TRBV30 and TRBJ1-1, is SQTIHQWPATLVQPVGSPLSLECTVEGTSNPNLYWYRQAAGRGLQLLFYSVGIGQISSEVPQNLSASRPQDRQFILSSKKLLLSDSGFYLCAWSRQTNTEAFFGQGTRLTVV.

The V and J genes are TRBV27 and TRBJ2-5; the D call from TCRdb, TRBD2, cannot be confirmed without DNA. CDR1 and CDR2 (germline): MNHEY, SMNVEV (reference sequence). The CDR3 spans 17 residues. The CDR3 here is CASSSSPRGAPGETQYF.

The chain employs TRBV6-1 and TRBJ1-6. Germline lookup yields CDR1 MNHNS and CDR2 SASEGT. The CDR3 extends over 14 amino acids. The chain's CDR3 is CASSGRSYNSPLHF.